One and the same sample provided the 5 T cell receptor beta chains below, sequenced in a study of shared clonotypes between healthy human individuals. The naive CD8 subset, CD45RO-negative cells positively selected for CCR7, excluded terminally differentiated effector memory CD45RA+ cells. Profiled with immunoSEQ multiplex PCR; TCRdb holds only in-frame clones, not every one. The sample carries approximately 1.9 million clones, just under 95% recorded once. Sequenced input: naive CD8+ T cells from PBMCs. Source of these receptors: a man aged 18 to 30 in good health. Some clones in this sample may be carry-over from other donors' samples.

This chain links TRBV7-9 with TRBJ1-2; 10 bases map to TRBD1. Germline values: CDR1 SEHNR, CDR2 FQNEAQ (reference sequence). The CDR3 spans 13 residues. V shed 7 bases and J 4 bases; nucleotides not matched to a gene: 3. The CDR3 loop is CASNDRGPYGYTF. The CDR3 DNA is TGTGCCAGCAACGACAGGGGGCCCTATGGCTACACCTTC.

V usage is TRBV12-5 and J usage is TRBJ1-1; D may be TRBD1 (5 bases). The germline gives CDR1 LGHNT, CDR2 FRNRAP. V was trimmed by 2 bases and J by 5 bases, leaving 12 bases between them. CDR3 length equals 14 residues. The CDR3 spells CASGLNLRGTEAFF. The CDR3 DNA reads as TGTGCTAGTGGTTTGAACCTACGGGGGACTGAAGCTTTCTTT.

The count of this clone is one. Other DNA sequences in the sample encode the same CDR3. This rearrangement joins TRBV5-4 to TRBJ2-1, with 11 bases matching TRBD2. Unmatched junction bases numbered 4, after V lost 1 base and J lost 4 bases. The CDR3 is made up of 16 amino acids. CDR1 SGHNT and CDR2 YYREEE come from the germline V gene (reference sequence). CDR3 in DNA: TGTGCCAGCAGCTTGATAGCGGGAGGGCCTTACAATGAGCAGTTCTTC. It specifies CASSLIAGGPYNEQFF.

The V and J genes are TRBV10-3 and TRBJ2-7; D may be TRBD2 (6 bases). V was trimmed by 3 bases and J by 5 bases, leaving 14 bases between them. Germline V gives CDR1 ENHRY, CDR2 SYGVKD. This CDR3 is 14 amino acids long. For the CDR3, the DNA is TGTGCCATCAGTGATGGGGGACTTCACCACGAGCAGTACTTC. Translating it yields CAISDGGLHHEQYF.

This clone occurred once. The genes are TRBV7-6 and TRBJ2-7, with 8 bases that match TRBD2. V shed 5 bases, J shed 3 bases, and the junction held 12 bases outside the gene matches. The germline V gene encodes CDR1 SGHVS and CDR2 FNYEAQ. The CDR3 covers 16 residues. The CDR3 here is CASSPHGSGRVYEQYF. For the CDR3, the DNA is TGTGCCAGCAGCCCACATGGGAGCGGGAGAGTCTACGAGCAGTACTTC.